This is a list of T cell receptor beta chains from one sample in a study of shared clonotypes between healthy human individuals. Repertoires were generated with immunoSEQ multiplex PCR, while TCRdb's copy carries only in-frame clones and drops some. The data show some 2 million clones, with around 96% seen just once and 0.9% to 1.3% held by the top ten. Sequenced input: naive CD8+ T cells sorted from blood. The origin of the receptors is a man aged 18-30 years in good health. The CDR3 runs from the conserved cysteine through the conserved F or W. Each record gives: V gene, clone size, J gene, D gene, CDR3 protein. The D gene is left open where the match is weak. Size is stated for part of the rows, as once, few or many counts, or as a class when the clone is expanded.

TRBV19	-	TRBJ1-2	TRBD1	CASSASWDSGYGYTF
TRBV6-1	-	TRBJ2-3	TRBD1	CASSETGEKDRAFPDTQYF
TRBV6-1	-	TRBJ2-6	-	CASMDTSSGANVLTF
TRBV2	-	TRBJ2-3	TRBD2	CASSEILPGPASGPSTDTQYF
TRBV9	-	TRBJ2-3	-	CASSVVSTDTQYF
TRBV4-1	-	TRBJ1-1	-	CASSVMGQGYTEAFF
TRBV4-2	-	TRBJ2-1	TRBD2	CASSLSWTSDNNEQFF
TRBV6-5	-	TRBJ2-7	-	CASSYRTVGEQYF
TRBV29-1	-	TRBJ2-3	TRBD2	CSVEDRREGRDTQYF
TRBV11-2	-	TRBJ2-1	-	CASSLVERPDGEQFF
TRBV13	once	TRBJ2-1	TRBD2	CASSPLTSGGPTEQFF
TRBV18	-	TRBJ2-1	TRBD2	CASSPTSGNYNEQFF
TRBV11-3	once	TRBJ2-1	-	CASSSGWGDEQFF
TRBV5-1	-	TRBJ2-7	-	CASSLYSGLFYEQYF
TRBV7-9	-	TRBJ2-3	-	CASSLESFGTDTQYF
TRBV6-5	-	TRBJ2-7	-	CASSPIPGPPYEQYF
TRBV10-1	-	TRBJ2-1	-	CASSESRGPSYNEQFF
TRBV5-1	-	TRBJ2-7	-	CASSLGGVYEQYF
TRBV28	-	TRBJ2-1	-	CASSLSARQGYEQFF
TRBV18	-	TRBJ1-4	-	CASSPIPRGLIYDEKLFF
TRBV28	-	TRBJ2-7	-	CASSLETSRVSYEQYF
TRBV4-1	-	TRBJ2-5	TRBD2	CASSQAGLVLYF
TRBV4-3	-	TRBJ2-3	TRBD1	CASSQATDRGGRNTQYF
TRBV6-5	-	TRBJ2-2	-	CASIERPNTGELFF
TRBV7-9	-	TRBJ2-1	-	CASSLWDTYNEQFF
TRBV28	-	TRBJ2-7	-	CASSYTGATYEQYF
TRBV10-3	-	TRBJ2-1	TRBD2	CAIGLAGEDEQFF
TRBV2	-	TRBJ2-5	TRBD2	CASTERGGGETQYF
TRBV7-2	-	TRBJ2-7	-	CASSLGLNSGLYEQYF
TRBV11-2	-	TRBJ2-7	-	CASSFNYEQYF
TRBV11-2	-	TRBJ2-7	-	CASSLDGWVGSYEQYF
TRBV9	once	-	TRBD1	CASSVGQGRTYEQYF
TRBV7-8	-	TRBJ2-5	-	CASSFLASGYETQYF
TRBV6-1	-	TRBJ1-5	TRBD1	CASSEEEGQGFFNQPQHF
TRBV6-4	-	TRBJ2-7	-	CASMRDSRLYEQYF
TRBV2	-	TRBJ2-3	TRBD2	CASSDGLAADTQYF
TRBV11-2	-	TRBJ1-2	-	CASSLEGNYGYTF
TRBV7-9	once	TRBJ1-1	-	CASSLDSPEAFF
TRBV6-5	-	TRBJ2-7	TRBD2	CASSISGGPYEQYF
TRBV21-1	-	TRBJ1-4	-	CASSKAALTEGVEKLFF
TRBV4-1	-	TRBJ2-2	TRBD2	CASSQGPSGRNTGELFF
TRBV28	-	TRBJ2-1	-	CASGGGSNEQFF
TRBV13	-	TRBJ2-3	-	CASSLGGHQSTDTQYF
TRBV6-6	-	TRBJ1-5	-	CASSYTSISNQPQHF
TRBV9	-	TRBJ2-1	-	CASSGGGSLVSSYNEQFF
TRBV5-1	-	TRBJ2-5	TRBD1	CASSSRTGLQETQYF
TRBV29-1	-	TRBJ2-6	-	CSVEDRTARLGANVLTF